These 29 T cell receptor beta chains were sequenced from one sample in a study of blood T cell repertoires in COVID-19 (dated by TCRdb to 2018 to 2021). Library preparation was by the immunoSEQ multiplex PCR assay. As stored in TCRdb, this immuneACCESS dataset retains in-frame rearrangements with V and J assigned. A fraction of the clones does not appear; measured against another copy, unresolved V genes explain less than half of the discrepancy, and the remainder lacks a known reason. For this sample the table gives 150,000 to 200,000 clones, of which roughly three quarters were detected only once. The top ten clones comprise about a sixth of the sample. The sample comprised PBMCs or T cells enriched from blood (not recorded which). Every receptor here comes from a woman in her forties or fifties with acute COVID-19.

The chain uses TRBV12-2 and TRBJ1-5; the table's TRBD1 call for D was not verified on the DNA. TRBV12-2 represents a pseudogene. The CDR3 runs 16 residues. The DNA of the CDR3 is TGTGCAAGTCGCAATATGGGACAGGGCAGCAATCAGCCCCAGCATTTT. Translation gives CASRNMGQGSNQPQHF.

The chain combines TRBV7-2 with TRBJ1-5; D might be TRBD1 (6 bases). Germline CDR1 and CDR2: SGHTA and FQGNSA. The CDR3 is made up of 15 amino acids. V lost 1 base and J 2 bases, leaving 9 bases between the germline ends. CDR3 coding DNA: TGTGCCAGCAGCTTAGGGACAGATGGCAATCAGCCCCAGCATTTT. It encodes CASSLGTDGNQPQHF.

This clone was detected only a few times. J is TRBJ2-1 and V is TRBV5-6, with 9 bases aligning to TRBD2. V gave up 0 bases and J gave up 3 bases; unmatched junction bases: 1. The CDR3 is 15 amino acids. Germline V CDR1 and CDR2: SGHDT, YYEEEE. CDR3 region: CASSLGREGYNEQFF. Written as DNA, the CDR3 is TGTGCCAGCAGCTTGGGGCGGGAGGGCTACAATGAGCAGTTCTTC.

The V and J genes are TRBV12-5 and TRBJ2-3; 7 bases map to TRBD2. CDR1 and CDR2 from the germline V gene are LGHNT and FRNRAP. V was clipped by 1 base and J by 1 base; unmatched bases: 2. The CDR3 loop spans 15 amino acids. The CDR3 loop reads CASGLDRGGTDTQYF. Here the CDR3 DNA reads TGTGCTAGTGGTTTGGATCGGGGGGGCACAGATACGCAGTATTTT.

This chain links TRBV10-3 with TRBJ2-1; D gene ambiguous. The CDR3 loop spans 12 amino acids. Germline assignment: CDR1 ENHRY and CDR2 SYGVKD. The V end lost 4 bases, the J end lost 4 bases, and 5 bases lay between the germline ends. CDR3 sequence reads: CAISVGYNEQFF. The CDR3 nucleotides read TGTGCCATCAGTGTCGGTTACAATGAGCAGTTCTTC.

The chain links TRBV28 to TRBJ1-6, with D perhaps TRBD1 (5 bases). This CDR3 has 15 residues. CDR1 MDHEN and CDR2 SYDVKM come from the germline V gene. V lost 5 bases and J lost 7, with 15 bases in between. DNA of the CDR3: TGTGCCAGCAGTCGGGACCGGGACTACAATTCACCCCTCCACTTT. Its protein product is CASSRDRDYNSPLHF.

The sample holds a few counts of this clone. DNA of the CDR3: TGTGCCAGCAGCCAAGATCCAGGGCGGGGGCTCTACAATGAGCAGTTCTTC. Residues: CASSQDPGRGLYNEQFF. The V gene is TRBV3-1 (or the pseudogene TRBV3-2), the J gene TRBJ2-1; D possibly corresponds to TRBD2 (7 bases). V was clipped by 0 bases and J by 3 bases, with 15 bases between them. Germline assignment: CDR1 LGHDT and CDR2 YNNKEL (reference sequence). This CDR3 has 17 amino acids.

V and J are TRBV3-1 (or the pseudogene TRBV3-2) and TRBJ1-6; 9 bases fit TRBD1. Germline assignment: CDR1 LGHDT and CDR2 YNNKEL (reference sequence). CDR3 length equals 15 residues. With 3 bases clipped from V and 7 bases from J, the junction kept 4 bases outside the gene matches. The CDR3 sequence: CASSHGDRDNSPLHF. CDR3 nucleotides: TGTGCCAGCAGCCACGGGGACAGGGACAATTCACCCCTCCACTTT.

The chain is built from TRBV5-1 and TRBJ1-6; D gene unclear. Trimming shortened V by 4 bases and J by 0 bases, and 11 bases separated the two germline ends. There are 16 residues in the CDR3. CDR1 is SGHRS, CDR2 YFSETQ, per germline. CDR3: CASSENPGSYNSPLHF. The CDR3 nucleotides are TGCGCCAGCAGCGAGAACCCGGGCTCCTATAATTCACCCCTCCACTTT.

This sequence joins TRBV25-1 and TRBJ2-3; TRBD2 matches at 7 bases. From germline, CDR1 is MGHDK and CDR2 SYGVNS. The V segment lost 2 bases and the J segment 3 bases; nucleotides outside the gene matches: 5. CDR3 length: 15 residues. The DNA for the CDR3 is TGTGCCAGCAGTGAAGGGAGGGGCCCGACAGATACGCAGTATTTT. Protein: CASSEGRGPTDTQYF.

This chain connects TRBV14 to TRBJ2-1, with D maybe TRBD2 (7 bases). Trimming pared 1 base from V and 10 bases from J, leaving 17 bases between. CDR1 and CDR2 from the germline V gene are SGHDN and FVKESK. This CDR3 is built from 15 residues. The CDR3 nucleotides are TGTGCCAGCAGCCAAGCTGCGGGGGCCATCGGGGAGCAGTTCTTC. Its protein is CASSQAAGAIGEQFF.

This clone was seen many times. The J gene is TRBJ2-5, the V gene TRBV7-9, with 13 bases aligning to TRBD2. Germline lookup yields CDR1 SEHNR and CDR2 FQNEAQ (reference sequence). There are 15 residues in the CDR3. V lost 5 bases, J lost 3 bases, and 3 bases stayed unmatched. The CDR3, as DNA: TGTGCCAGCAGCCACGGACTAGCGGGGGAAGAGACCCAGTACTTC. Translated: CASSHGLAGEETQYF.

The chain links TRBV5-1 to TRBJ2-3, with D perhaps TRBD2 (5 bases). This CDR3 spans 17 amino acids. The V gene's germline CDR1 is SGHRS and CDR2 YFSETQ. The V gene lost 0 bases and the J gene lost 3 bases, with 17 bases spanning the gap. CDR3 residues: CASSLVWIRGGTDTQYF. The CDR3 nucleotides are TGCGCCAGCAGCTTGGTTTGGATCCGGGGTGGGACAGATACGCAGTATTTT.

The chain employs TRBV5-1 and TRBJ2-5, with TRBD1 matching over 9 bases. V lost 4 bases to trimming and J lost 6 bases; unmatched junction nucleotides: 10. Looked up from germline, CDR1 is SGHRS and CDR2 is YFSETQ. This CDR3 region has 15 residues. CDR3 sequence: CASSAWTGVAQTQYF. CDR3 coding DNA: TGCGCCAGCAGCGCCTGGACAGGGGTCGCCCAGACCCAGTACTTC.

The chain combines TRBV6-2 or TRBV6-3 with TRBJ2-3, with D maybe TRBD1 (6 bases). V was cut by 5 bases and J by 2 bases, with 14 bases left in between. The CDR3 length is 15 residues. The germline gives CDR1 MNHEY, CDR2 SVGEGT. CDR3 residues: CASSSPGALTDTQYF. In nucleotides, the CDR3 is TGTGCCAGCAGTAGCCCAGGGGCCCTCACAGATACGCAGTATTTT.

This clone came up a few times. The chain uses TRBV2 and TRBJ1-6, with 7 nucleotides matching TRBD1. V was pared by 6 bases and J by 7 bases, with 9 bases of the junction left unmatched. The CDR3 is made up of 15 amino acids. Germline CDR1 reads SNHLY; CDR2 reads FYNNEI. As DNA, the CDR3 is TGTGCCAGCAGCCCAAGACAGGGTGAAAATTCACCCCTCCACTTT. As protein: CASSPRQGENSPLHF.

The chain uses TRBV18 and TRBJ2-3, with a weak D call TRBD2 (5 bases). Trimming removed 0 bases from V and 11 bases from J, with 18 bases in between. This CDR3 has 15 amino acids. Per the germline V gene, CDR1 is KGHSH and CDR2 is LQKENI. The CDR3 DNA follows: TGTGCCAGCTCACCACCGGCTCAGTCGAGGGTGTTGCAGTATTTT. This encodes CASSPPAQSRVLQYF.

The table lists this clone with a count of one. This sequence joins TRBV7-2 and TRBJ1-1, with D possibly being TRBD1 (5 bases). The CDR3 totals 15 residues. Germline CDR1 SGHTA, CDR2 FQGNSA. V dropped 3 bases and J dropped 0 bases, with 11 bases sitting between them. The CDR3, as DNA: TGTGCCAGCAGCTTCGGGGGGAGGCTGAACACTGAAGCTTTCTTT. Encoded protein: CASSFGGRLNTEAFF.

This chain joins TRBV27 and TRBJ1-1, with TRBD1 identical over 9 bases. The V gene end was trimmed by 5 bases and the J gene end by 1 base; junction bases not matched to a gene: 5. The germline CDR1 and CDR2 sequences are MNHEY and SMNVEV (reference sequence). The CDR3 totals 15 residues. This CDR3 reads CASSPQGAQNTEAFF. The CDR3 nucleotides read TGTGCCAGCAGTCCACAGGGGGCGCAGAACACTGAAGCTTTCTTT.

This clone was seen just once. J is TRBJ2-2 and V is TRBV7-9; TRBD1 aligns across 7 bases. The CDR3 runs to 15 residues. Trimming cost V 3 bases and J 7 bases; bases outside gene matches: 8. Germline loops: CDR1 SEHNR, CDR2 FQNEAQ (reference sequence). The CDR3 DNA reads TGTGCCAGCAGCTTGAAAGGGGGCCGAGGCGGGGAGCTGTTTTTT. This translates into CASSLKGGRGGELFF.

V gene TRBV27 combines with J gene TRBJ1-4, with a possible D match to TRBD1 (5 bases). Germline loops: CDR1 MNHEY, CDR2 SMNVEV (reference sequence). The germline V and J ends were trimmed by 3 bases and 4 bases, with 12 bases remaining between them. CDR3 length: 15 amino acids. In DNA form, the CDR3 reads TGTGCCAGCAGTTTTGGAGGGACGGATAATGAAAAACTGTTTTTT. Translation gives CASSFGGTDNEKLFF.

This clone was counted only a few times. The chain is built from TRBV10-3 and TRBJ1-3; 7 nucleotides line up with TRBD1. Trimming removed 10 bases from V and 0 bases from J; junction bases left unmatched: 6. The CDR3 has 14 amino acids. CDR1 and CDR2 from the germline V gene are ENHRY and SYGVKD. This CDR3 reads CANRGDISGNTIYF. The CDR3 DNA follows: TGTGCCAACAGGGGCGACATCTCTGGAAACACCATATATTTT.

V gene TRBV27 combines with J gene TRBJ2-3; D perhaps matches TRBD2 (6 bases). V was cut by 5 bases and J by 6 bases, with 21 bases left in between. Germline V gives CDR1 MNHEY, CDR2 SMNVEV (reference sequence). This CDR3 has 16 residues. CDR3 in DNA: TGTGCCAGCAGTCCCCTACGGGGGTCGGTTGCGGATACGCAGTATTTT. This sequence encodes CASSPLRGSVADTQYF.

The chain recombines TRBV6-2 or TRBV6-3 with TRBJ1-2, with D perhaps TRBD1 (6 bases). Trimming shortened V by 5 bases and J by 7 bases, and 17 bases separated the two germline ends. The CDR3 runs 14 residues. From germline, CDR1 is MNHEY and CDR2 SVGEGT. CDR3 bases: TGTGCCAGCAGTGGGGGCAGGGCCACCGTTGGCTACACCTTC. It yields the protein CASSGGRATVGYTF.

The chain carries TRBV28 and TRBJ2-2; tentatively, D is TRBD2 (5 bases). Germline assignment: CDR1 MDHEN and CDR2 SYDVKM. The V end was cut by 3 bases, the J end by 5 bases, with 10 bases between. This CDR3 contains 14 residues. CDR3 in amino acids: CASSLGTSTGELFF. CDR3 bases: TGTGCCAGCAGTTTGGGTACTAGTACCGGGGAGCTGTTTTTT.

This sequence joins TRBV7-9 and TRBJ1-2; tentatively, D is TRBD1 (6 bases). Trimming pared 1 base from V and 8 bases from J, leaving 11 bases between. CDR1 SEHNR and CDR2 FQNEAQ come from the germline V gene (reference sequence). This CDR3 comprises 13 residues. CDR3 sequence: CASSLGTVGGYTF. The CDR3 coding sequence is TGTGCCAGCAGCTTAGGGACAGTCGGAGGCTACACCTTC. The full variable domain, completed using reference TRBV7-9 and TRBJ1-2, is DTGVSQNPRHKITKRGQNVTFRCDPISEHNRLYWYRQTLGQGPEFLTYFQNEAQLEKSRLLSDRFSAERPKGSFSTLEIQRTEQGDSAMYLCASSLGTVGGYTFGSGTRLTVV.

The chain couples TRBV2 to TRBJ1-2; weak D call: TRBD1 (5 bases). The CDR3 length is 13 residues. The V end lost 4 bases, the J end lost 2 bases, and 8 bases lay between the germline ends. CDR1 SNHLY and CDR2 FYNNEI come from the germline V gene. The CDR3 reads CASSGQKNYGYTF. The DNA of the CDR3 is TGTGCCAGCAGTGGACAGAAAAACTATGGCTACACCTTC.

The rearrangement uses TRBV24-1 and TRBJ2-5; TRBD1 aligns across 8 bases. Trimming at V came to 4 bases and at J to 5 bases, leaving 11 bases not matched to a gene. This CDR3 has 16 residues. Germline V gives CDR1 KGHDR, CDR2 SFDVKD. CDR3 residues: CATSDLTTGARETQYF. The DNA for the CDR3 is TGTGCCACCAGTGACCTGACGACAGGGGCGAGGGAGACCCAGTACTTC.

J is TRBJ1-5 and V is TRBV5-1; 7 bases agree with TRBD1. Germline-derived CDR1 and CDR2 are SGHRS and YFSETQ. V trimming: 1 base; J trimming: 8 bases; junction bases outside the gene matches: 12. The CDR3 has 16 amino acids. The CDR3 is CASSLPTGVGGEPQHF. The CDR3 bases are TGCGCCAGCAGCTTGCCCACAGGGGTTGGAGGGGAGCCCCAGCATTTT. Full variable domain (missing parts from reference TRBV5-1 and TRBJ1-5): KAGVTQTPRYLIKTRGQQVTLSCSPISGHRSVSWYQQTPGQGLQFLFEYFSETQRNKGNFPGRFSGRQFSNSRSEMNVSTLELGDSALYLCASSLPTGVGGEPQHFGDGTRLSIL.